A single sample is the source of the 30 T cell receptor beta chains below, sequenced in a study of cytomegalovirus exposure and HLA in healthy donors. This PCR relied on a set of 60 Vbeta primers and 13 Jbeta primers. Generated by immunoSEQ multiplex PCR, the TCRdb table keeps only in-frame clones and is missing some. The sample lists roughly 120,000 clones; 55% to 75% were seen once. Specimen: PBMCs. These receptors were taken from a man in his thirties or forties in good health and CMV-seropositive.

The chain joins TRBV5-1 to TRBJ2-6, with TRBD1 matching over 8 bases. The CDR3 consists of 16 residues. With V trimmed by 1 base and J by 3 bases, 3 bases remained unmatched. The V gene's germline CDR1 is SGHRS and CDR2 YFSETQ. The CDR3 coding sequence is TGCGCCAGCAGCTTGATGACAGGGGTTGGGGCCAACGTCCTGACTTTC. It encodes CASSLMTGVGANVLTF. Drawing the rest from reference TRBV5-1 and TRBJ2-6, the complete variable domain is KAGVTQTPRYLIKTRGQQVTLSCSPISGHRSVSWYQQTPGQGLQFLFEYFSETQRNKGNFPGRFSGRQFSNSRSEMNVSTLELGDSALYLCASSLMTGVGANVLTFGAGSRLTVL.

This chain links TRBV4-1 with TRBJ2-3; TRBD2 matches at 10 bases. The CDR3 runs 16 residues. The germline CDR1 and CDR2 sequences are MGHRA and YSYEKL. Trimming removed 0 bases from V and 3 bases from J; junction bases left unmatched: 3. CDR3 protein: CASSQDTGLATDTQYF. In DNA, the CDR3 is TGCGCCAGCAGCCAAGACACGGGACTAGCGACAGATACGCAGTATTTT.

J is TRBJ1-5 and V is TRBV6-1, with a possible D match to TRBD1 (5 bases). The V end lost 6 bases, the J end lost 7 bases, and 16 bases lay between the germline ends. The CDR3 length is 14 residues. The germline gives CDR1 MNHNS, CDR2 SASEGT. The CDR3 sequence is CASRLRAQGQPQHF. DNA of the CDR3: TGTGCCAGCAGATTAAGGGCGCAGGGACAGCCCCAGCATTTT.

The V and J genes are TRBV19 and TRBJ1-4; D may be TRBD1 (5 bases). The length of the CDR3 is 16 residues. V was clipped by 1 base and J by 3 bases, with 12 bases between them. CDR1 and CDR2 (germline): LNHDA, SQIVND (reference sequence). The CDR3 protein is CASSIVWAGPNEKLFF. The CDR3 DNA reads TGTGCCAGTAGTATAGTATGGGCAGGGCCTAATGAAAAACTGTTTTTT.

The chain couples TRBV5-4 to TRBJ2-5; D ambiguous. The CDR3 is 13 residues long. V was cut by 2 bases and J by 5 bases, with 10 bases left in between. Germline-derived CDR1 and CDR2 are SGHNT and YYREEE (reference sequence). In nucleotides, the CDR3 is TGTGCCAGCAGCTTCTTCGTAACTGAGACCCAGTACTTC. Its protein is CASSFFVTETQYF.

The chain links TRBV7-9 to TRBJ2-2, with 15 positions matching TRBD2. Germline CDR1 SEHNR, CDR2 FQNEAQ (reference sequence). V shed 4 bases and J 4 bases; nucleotides not matched to a gene: 7. This CDR3 region has 18 residues. The CDR3 loop is CASSWGLAGGSGTGELFF. DNA for the CDR3: TGTGCCAGCAGCTGGGGACTAGCGGGAGGCTCGGGCACCGGGGAGCTGTTTTTT.

As to this clone: An end of the junction does not agree with germline; a read error may underlie this. V is TRBV7-7 and J is TRBJ2-3, with TRBD1 as a possible D gene (5 bases). Germline V lookup: CDR1 SSHAT, CDR2 FNYEAQ (reference sequence). This CDR3 is 15 amino acids long. For the CDR3, the DNA is TGTGCTAGCAGCTTAGTGGCAGGGAGCACAGATACGCAGTATTTT. Translating it yields CASSLVAGSTDTQYF.

This chain uses TRBV15 with TRBJ2-7, with D possibly being TRBD2 (5 bases). Germline CDR1 LNHNV, CDR2 YYDKDF (reference sequence). The CDR3 consists of 12 residues. Trimming cost V 9 bases and J 3 bases, with 12 bases left between them. The CDR3 coding sequence is TGTGCCACGGGAAATCGGGGCTACGAGCAGTACTTC. This sequence encodes CATGNRGYEQYF.

The CDR3 is CASSIGRDGPQHF. DNA for the CDR3: TGTGCCAGTAGTATAGGTCGCGATGGGCCCCAGCATTTT. The chain combines TRBV19 with TRBJ1-5; unclear D gene. The CDR3 has 13 amino acids. Per the germline V gene, CDR1 is LNHDA and CDR2 is SQIVND (reference sequence). V was trimmed by 1 base and J by 9 bases, leaving 10 bases between them.

The chain couples TRBV5-4 to TRBJ2-3; D perhaps matches TRBD1 (6 bases). Germline assignment: CDR1 SGHNT and CDR2 YYREEE (reference sequence). The CDR3 has 14 residues. Trimming stripped 3 bases from V and 1 base from J, with 9 bases between. CDR3 region: CASSSYRGTDTQYF. The CDR3 DNA is TGTGCCAGCAGCTCCTACAGGGGCACAGATACGCAGTATTTT.

The V and J genes are TRBV6-1 and TRBJ1-5; D perhaps matches TRBD1 (5 bases). The CDR3 loop spans 14 amino acids. Germline V gives CDR1 MNHNS, CDR2 SASEGT. V dropped 8 bases and J dropped 4 bases, with 15 bases sitting between them. The CDR3 region is CASSVGAENQPQHF. CDR3 nucleotide sequence: TGTGCCAGCTCCGTAGGGGCAGAGAATCAGCCCCAGCATTTT.

The chain is built from TRBV4-1 and TRBJ2-5, with D possibly being TRBD2 (5 bases). The germline V gene has CDR1 MGHRA and CDR2 YSYEKL. CDR3 size: 18 residues. V was trimmed by 3 bases and J by 1 base, leaving 21 bases between them. CDR3 loop: CASSQEWPLGIGQETQYF. For the CDR3, the DNA is TGCGCCAGCAGCCAGGAGTGGCCCCTCGGGATTGGCCAAGAGACCCAGTACTTC.

The V call is TRBV14, the J call TRBJ1-3; tentatively, D is TRBD1 (6 bases). This CDR3 has 14 residues. Trimming removed 0 bases from V and 11 bases from J, with 14 bases in between. Germline loops: CDR1 SGHDN, CDR2 FVKESK. CDR3 sequence reads: CASSQDLSRTAIYF. For the CDR3, the DNA is TGTGCCAGCAGCCAAGATTTGTCCCGGACAGCCATATATTTT.

This clone has just one count. The rearrangement joins TRBV2 to TRBJ2-1; maybe TRBD2 (6 bases). The V and J ends lost 4 bases and 8 bases respectively, with 18 bases between them. This CDR3 has 15 amino acids. Germline values: CDR1 SNHLY, CDR2 FYNNEI. The DNA of the CDR3 is TGTGCCAGCAGTGTCCGGGACTCCGCCGAGGATGAGCAGTTCTTC. Protein product: CASSVRDSAEDEQFF.

J is TRBJ1-2 and V is TRBV6-5; unclear D gene. V dropped 6 bases and J dropped 3 bases, with 17 bases sitting between them. Germline V gene lookup returns CDR1 MNHEY and CDR2 SVGAGI. CDR3 length equals 15 residues. Written as DNA, the CDR3 is TGTGCCAGCAGCCCCGCGGGTGAGGTTGACTATGGCTACACCTTC. It yields the protein CASSPAGEVDYGYTF.

The rearrangement links TRBV7-9 to TRBJ1-1; D is uncertain. This CDR3 is built from 15 residues. From germline, CDR1 is SEHNR and CDR2 FQNEAQ (reference sequence). The ends were cut back, 1 base at V and 1 base at J, with 10 bases in the middle. The CDR3 DNA sequence: TGTGCCAGCAGCTTAGGAGAGAGGAAGAACACTGAAGCTTTCTTT. It codes for CASSLGERKNTEAFF.

This sequence joins TRBV6-1 and TRBJ2-3; D may be TRBD2 (6 bases). Trimming removed 10 bases at V and 1 base at J, with 12 bases between. This CDR3 spans 13 amino acids. CDR1 and CDR2 from the germline V gene are MNHNS and SASEGT. The CDR3 loop is CATKKRGTDTQYF. The CDR3 bases are TGTGCCACCAAAAAGCGGGGCACAGATACGCAGTATTTT.

The chain couples TRBV2 to TRBJ2-1; 12 nucleotides match TRBD2. The CDR3 is 18 amino acids. Germline V gives CDR1 SNHLY, CDR2 FYNNEI. V was pared by 5 bases and J by 4 bases, with 12 bases of the junction left unmatched. The CDR3 is CASSFIPTSGSWYNEQFF. CDR3 sequence (DNA): TGTGCCAGCAGTTTCATTCCGACTAGCGGGAGTTGGTACAATGAGCAGTTCTTC.

The V call is TRBV5-1, the J call TRBJ1-1; TRBD1 agrees at 9 bases. Germline V gene lookup returns CDR1 SGHRS and CDR2 YFSETQ. V shed 4 bases, J shed 5 bases, and the junction held 6 bases outside the gene matches. This CDR3 contains 14 residues. CDR3 DNA: TGCGCCAGCAGCGTGGACAGGGGAGATACTGAAGCTTTCTTT. Translating gives CASSVDRGDTEAFF.

In its sample, this clone was seen a few times. The rearrangement links TRBV11-2 to TRBJ2-7; no reliable D call. This CDR3 comprises 14 residues. Trimming shortened V by 1 base and J by 4 bases, and 11 bases separated the two germline ends. Germline V gene lookup returns CDR1 SGHAT and CDR2 FQNNGV. The CDR3 coding sequence is TGTGCCAGCAGCTTAGGACCCGCCGGGTACGAGCAGTACTTC. Residues: CASSLGPAGYEQYF.

This rearrangement joins TRBV28 to TRBJ1-1; no clear D. Germline CDR1 reads MDHEN; CDR2 reads SYDVKM. The CDR3 has 13 residues. Trimming took off 6 bases at V and 4 bases at J, with 12 bases between the two ends. The CDR3 sequence: CASSYDYGTEAFF. DNA for the CDR3: TGTGCCAGCAGCTATGATTACGGCACTGAAGCTTTCTTT.

This clone was observed a handful of times. The rearrangement uses TRBV25-1 and TRBJ2-1; D perhaps matches TRBD2 (5 bases). The CDR3 consists of 14 residues. Trimming left V 3 bases short and J 2 bases short, with 8 bases between. The germline CDR1 and CDR2 sequences are MGHDK and SYGVNS. DNA of the CDR3: TGTGCCAGCAGTGAGAGGCGGGCCTACAATGAGCAGTTCTTC. Translated: CASSERRAYNEQFF.

This clone appeared a few times. J is TRBJ2-5 and V is TRBV5-8; no reliable D call. The CDR3 consists of 15 residues. Per germline, CDR1 SGHTS and CDR2 YDEGEE. V lost 2 bases and J 2 bases, leaving 13 bases between the germline ends. CDR3 sequence: CASSFRRSQQETQYF. Here the CDR3 DNA reads TGTGCCAGCAGCTTTCGGCGGAGCCAACAAGAGACCCAGTACTTC.

The chain recombines TRBV6-1 with TRBJ2-7; possibly TRBD1 for D (5 bases). The germline V gene has CDR1 MNHNS and CDR2 SASEGT. CDR3 length equals 12 residues. V lost 5 bases and J 6 bases, leaving 11 bases between the germline ends. The CDR3: CASSPTGREQYF. Written as DNA, the CDR3 is TGTGCCAGCAGTCCAACAGGCCGCGAGCAGTACTTC.

The V call is TRBV5-1, the J call TRBJ1-5; D unclear. V was trimmed by 4 bases and J by 7 bases, leaving 12 bases between them. Germline V gives CDR1 SGHRS, CDR2 YFSETQ. This CDR3 contains 13 residues. CDR3 protein: CASSPDGNQPQHF. DNA for the CDR3: TGCGCCAGCAGCCCAGACGGGAACCAGCCCCAGCATTTT.

The chain recombines TRBV9 with TRBJ2-5; D may be TRBD1 (5 bases). Trimming shortened V by 4 bases and J by 4 bases, and 11 bases separated the two germline ends. Germline V CDR1 and CDR2: SGDLS, YYNGEE. There are 13 residues in the CDR3. The CDR3 spells CASSSQGRETQYF. The DNA of the CDR3 is TGTGCCAGCAGCTCCCAGGGTCGAGAGACCCAGTACTTC.

This clone has more than one count but fewer than ten. V and J are TRBV9 and TRBJ1-3; 8 nucleotides line up with TRBD1. This CDR3 region has 15 residues. Germline-derived CDR1 and CDR2 are SGDLS and YYNGEE. V was pared by 0 bases and J by 8 bases, with 7 bases of the junction left unmatched. CDR3 sequence: CASSVGGQGIHTIYF. In DNA, the CDR3 is TGTGCCAGCAGCGTAGGTGGACAGGGTATTCACACCATATATTTT.

This clone is a singleton in its sample. The V gene is TRBV7-8, the J gene TRBJ1-1; 8 bases map to TRBD1. The germline CDR1 and CDR2 sequences are SGHVS and FQNEAQ. Trimming cost V 1 base and J 7 bases; bases outside gene matches: 11. This CDR3 has 16 amino acids. CDR3 protein: CASSLGLSGGRLEAFF. Written as DNA, the CDR3 is TGTGCCAGCAGCTTAGGGCTCTCAGGGGGCCGTCTTGAAGCTTTCTTT.

The genes are TRBV21-1 and TRBJ1-5; the table's D gene call, TRBD1, was not cross checked with the DNA. TRBV21-1 corresponds to a pseudogene. This CDR3 has 16 amino acids. CDR3 loop: CASSKEQGDDNQPQHF. For the CDR3, the DNA is TGTGCCAGCAGCAAAGAGCAGGGGGATGACAATCAGCCCCAGCATTTT.

This clone was observed a few times. This chain connects TRBV7-8 to TRBJ2-1; a weak D match, TRBD2 (6 bases). V was pared by 5 bases and J by 8 bases, with 19 bases between. Germline values: CDR1 SGHVS, CDR2 FQNEAQ. This CDR3 spans 15 amino acids. The CDR3 here is CASSPRDGDGYEQFF. Here the CDR3 DNA reads TGTGCCAGCAGCCCGCGGGACGGTGATGGGTATGAGCAGTTCTTC.